The clone carrying this TCR beta chain was observed a single time. The method was immunoSEQ multiplex PCR; TCRdb's version includes in-frame clones alone and lacks a portion of them. The sample shows approximately 480,000 clones, around 88% of them seen only once. This sample is drawn from a study of Ad26.COV2.S vaccination and SARS-CoV-2 variants. Treatment of the sample: 15 to 20 received Ad26.COV2.S at low or high dose, single or two shots; 5 received placebo; per-sample allocation not given. Following the first vaccine or placebo injection, samples were taken on day 63. V was clipped by 0 bases and J by 12 bases; unmatched bases: 10. The germline gives CDR1 GTSNPN, CDR2 SVGIG (reference sequence). The CDR3 sequence is 14 residues long.

The chain combines TRBV30 with TRBJ2-1, with 8 positions matching TRBD2. This material consisted of peripheral blood, taken in a trial of Ad26.COV2.S vaccine versus placebo. This receptor was taken from a person between 18 and 65 years old who received the Ad26.COV2.S COVID-19 vaccine or a placebo. In DNA, the CDR3 is TGTGCCTGGAGTGTATCCGGACTAGCCCGGGTGCAGTTCTTC. Translating gives CAWSVSGLARVQFF.